Listed below are T cell receptor beta chains from one sample, sequenced in a study of T-cell reconstitution after alpha-beta-depleted transplantation in children. Each CDR3 protein gets one entry after TCRdb re-called the PCR reads with MiXCR. The sample contains 780,000 or so distinct CDR3 sequences, roughly 16% of which appear only once. The sample in question was PBMCs, mostly from graft donor cells, obtained 360 days after TCRalphabeta/CD19-depleted stem cell transplant. The receptors originated from a male patient younger than 18 who had a stem cell transplant for acute lymphoblastic leukemia, so the T cells may come from the graft donor. The CDR3 runs from the conserved cysteine through the conserved F or W. The D gene is left open where the match is weak. Some rows mark clone size as missing; the rest say once, few, many or name a class of expanded clone.

clone_size j_call v_call d_call cdr3_nt cdr3_aa
many TRBJ2-7 TRBV7-9 . TGTGCCAGCAGCTTGCACCTGGCTGACGAGCAGTACTTC CASSLHLADEQYF
few TRBJ2-7 TRBV20-1 TRBD2 TGCAGTGCTAGAAAGCGGGAGTTGGGTTCCTACGAGCAGTACTTC CSARKRELGSYEQYF
few TRBJ2-2 TRBV20-1 TRBD1 TGCAGTGCTAGAGATCTGAAAAGGGCAGGGGGCACCGGGGAGCTGTTTTTT CSARDLKRAGGTGELFF
. TRBJ2-1 TRBV5-1 . TGCGCCAGCAGCTCGGTGGGGAGCGGTTTCTTTTACAATGAGCAGTTCTTC CASSSVGSGFFYNEQFF
. TRBJ2-3 TRBV2 . TGTGCCAGCATCGGAATGACCCCCCGGAGGAGCACAGATACGCAGTATTTT CASIGMTPRRSTDTQYF
many TRBJ2-2 TRBV7-7 . TGTGCCAGCAGTTCCACCTACACCGGGGAGCTGTTTTTT CASSSTYTGELFF
. TRBJ2-1 TRBV20-1 TRBD2 TGCAGTGCCACAGGGACAGGGCGCGGACTAGCGGGAGATTACAATGAGCAGTTCTTC CSATGTGRGLAGDYNEQFF
. TRBJ1-1 TRBV5-1 . TGCGCCAGCAGCTTGGGTCGGCAGACTGAAGCTTTCTTT CASSLGRQTEAFF
. TRBJ2-2 TRBV7-2 . TGTGCCAGCAGCCGGCGAGAAGGAAGGGAGCTGTTTTTT CASSRREGRELFF
few TRBJ2-1 TRBV5-1 TRBD2 TGCGCCAGCAGCCCCAGGACTAGCGGACGCGATGAGCAGTTCTTC CASSPRTSGRDEQFF
. TRBJ2-7 TRBV12-3/TRBV12-4 TRBD1 TGTGCCAGCAGTTTAGGGACAGGGGCATTGTACGAGCAGTACTTC CASSLGTGALYEQYF
. TRBJ2-5 TRBV7-2 TRBD2 TGTGCCAGCAGCCACCAACGACTAGCTCGGCAAGAGACCCAGTACTTC CASSHQRLARQETQYF
many TRBJ2-5 TRBV5-1 . TGCGCCAGCAGCTTTAGCAGGGCCGGGGAGACCCAGTACTTC CASSFSRAGETQYF
many TRBJ2-1 TRBV7-2 . TGTGCCAGCAGCTTAATCCCGAGGAATGAGCAGTTCTTC CASSLIPRNEQFF